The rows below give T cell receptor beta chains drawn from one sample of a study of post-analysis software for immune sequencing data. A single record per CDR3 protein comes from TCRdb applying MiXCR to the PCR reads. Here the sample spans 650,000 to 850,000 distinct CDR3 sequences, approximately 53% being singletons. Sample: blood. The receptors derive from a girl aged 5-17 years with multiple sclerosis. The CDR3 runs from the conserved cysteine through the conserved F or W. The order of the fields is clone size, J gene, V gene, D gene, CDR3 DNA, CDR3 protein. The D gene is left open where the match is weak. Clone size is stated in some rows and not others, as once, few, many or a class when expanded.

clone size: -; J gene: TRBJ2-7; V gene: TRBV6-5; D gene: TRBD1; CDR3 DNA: TGTGCCAGCAGTTACTCGGCTGGGACAGGGATCGACGAGCAGTACTTC; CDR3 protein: CASSYSAGTGIDEQYF
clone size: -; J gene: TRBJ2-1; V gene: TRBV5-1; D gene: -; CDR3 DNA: TGCGCCAGCAGCCCTAACCCGACGACAGGTTCCAATGAGCAGTTCTTC; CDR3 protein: CASSPNPTTGSNEQFF
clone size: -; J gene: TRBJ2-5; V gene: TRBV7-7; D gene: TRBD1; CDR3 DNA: TGTGCCAGCAGCTTAGGGTGGGACAGGGAATACCAAGAGACCCAGTACTTC; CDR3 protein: CASSLGWDREYQETQYF
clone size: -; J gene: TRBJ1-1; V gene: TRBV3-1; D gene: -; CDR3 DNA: TGTGCCAGCAGCCATGGGCAGGTAGAAGCTTTCTTT; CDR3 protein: CASSHGQVEAFF
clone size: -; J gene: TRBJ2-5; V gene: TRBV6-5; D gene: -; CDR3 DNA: TGTGCCAGCAGATTTTACCCGGGGGACCAAGAGACCCAGTACTTC; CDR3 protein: CASRFYPGDQETQYF
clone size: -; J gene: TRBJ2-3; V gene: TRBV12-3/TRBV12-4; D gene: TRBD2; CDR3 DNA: TGTGCCAGCAGTTTCACCCAGAGCGGGGTGTCGGATACGCAGTATTTT; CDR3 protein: CASSFTQSGVSDTQYF
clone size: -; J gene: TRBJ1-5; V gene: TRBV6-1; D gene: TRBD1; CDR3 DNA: TGTGCCAGCAACGCAGGGGGCGATCAGCCCCAGCATTTT; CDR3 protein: CASNAGGDQPQHF
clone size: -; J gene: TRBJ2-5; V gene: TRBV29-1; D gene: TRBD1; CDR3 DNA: TGCAGCGTTGAGACAGGGACAGGAGTGAAGACCCAGTACTTC; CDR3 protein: CSVETGTGVKTQYF
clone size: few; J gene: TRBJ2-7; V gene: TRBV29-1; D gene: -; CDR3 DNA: TGCAGCGTGACCGGGAGCACCTACGAGCAGTACTTC; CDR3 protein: CSVTGSTYEQYF
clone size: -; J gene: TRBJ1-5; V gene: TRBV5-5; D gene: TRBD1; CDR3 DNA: TGTGCCAGCAGTTCCGGGACAGGGCCTTATCAGCCCCAGCATTTT; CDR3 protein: CASSSGTGPYQPQHF
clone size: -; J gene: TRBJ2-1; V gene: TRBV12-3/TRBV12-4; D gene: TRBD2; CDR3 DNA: TGTGCCAGCAGCTCCGGACTAGCGAGGAATGAGCAGTTCTTC; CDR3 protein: CASSSGLARNEQFF
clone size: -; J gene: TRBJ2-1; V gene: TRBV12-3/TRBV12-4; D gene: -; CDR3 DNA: TGTGCCAGCAGTTTACCCGGGAAGTACAATGAGCAGTTCTTC; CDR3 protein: CASSLPGKYNEQFF
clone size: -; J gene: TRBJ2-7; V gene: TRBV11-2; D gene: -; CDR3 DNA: TGTGCCAGCAGTCCCGGTTGGTGGGGCAGGGAAGAATCCTACGAGCAGTACTTC; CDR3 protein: CASSPGWWGREESYEQYF
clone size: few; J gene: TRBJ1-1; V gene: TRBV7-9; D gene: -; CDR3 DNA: TGTGCCAGCGCGGTCTCTGAAGCTTTCTTT; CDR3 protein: CASAVSEAFF
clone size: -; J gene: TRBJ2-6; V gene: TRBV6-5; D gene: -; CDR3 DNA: TGTGCCAGCGCCTGGGGCTCTGGGGACAACGTCCTGACTTTC; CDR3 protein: CASAWGSGDNVLTF
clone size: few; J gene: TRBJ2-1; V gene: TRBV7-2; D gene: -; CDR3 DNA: TGTGCCAGCAGCTTAATTGTGGGGCTTAATGAGCAGTTCTTC; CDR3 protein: CASSLIVGLNEQFF
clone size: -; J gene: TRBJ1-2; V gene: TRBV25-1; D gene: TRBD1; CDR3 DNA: TGTGTCAGCAGTGAGCCTGACAGGGTCTATGGCTACACCTTC; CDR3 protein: CVSSEPDRVYGYTF
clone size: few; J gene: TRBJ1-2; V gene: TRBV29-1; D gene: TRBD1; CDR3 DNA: TGCAGCGTCGGGACAGGGGACGATGGCTACACCTTC; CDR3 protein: CSVGTGDDGYTF
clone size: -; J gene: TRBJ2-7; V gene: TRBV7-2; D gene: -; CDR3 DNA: TGTGCCAGCAGCTTAGTGGGACATTACTACGAGCAGTACTTC; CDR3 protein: CASSLVGHYYEQYF
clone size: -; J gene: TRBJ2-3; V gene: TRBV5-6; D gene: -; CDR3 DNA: TGTGCCAGCAGCTTGGACGAGGTGGATACGCAGTATTTT; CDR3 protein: CASSLDEVDTQYF
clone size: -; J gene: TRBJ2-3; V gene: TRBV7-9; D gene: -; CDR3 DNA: TGTGCCAGCAGCCCCCGAGGGACTCTAGGCGGAGATACGCAGTATTTT; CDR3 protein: CASSPRGTLGGDTQYF
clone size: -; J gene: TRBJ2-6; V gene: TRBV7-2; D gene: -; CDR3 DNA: TGTGCCAGCAGCTACCACTCATCCGTCCTGACTTTC; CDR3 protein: CASSYHSSVLTF
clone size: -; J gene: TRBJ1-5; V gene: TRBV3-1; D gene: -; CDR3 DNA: TGTGCCAGCAGCCAAGACAGGGTGTATCAGCCCCAGCATTTT; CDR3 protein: CASSQDRVYQPQHF
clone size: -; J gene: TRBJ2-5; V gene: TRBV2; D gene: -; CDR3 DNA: TGTGCCAGCAGTGATCACCGCCGGACCCAGTACTTC; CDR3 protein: CASSDHRRTQYF
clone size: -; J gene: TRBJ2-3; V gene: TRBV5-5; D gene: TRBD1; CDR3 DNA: TGTGCCAGCAGCTTAGGGGTTGGAAGGGGGCAGTTGAGGTCAGATACGCAGTATTTT; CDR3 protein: CASSLGVGRGQLRSDTQYF
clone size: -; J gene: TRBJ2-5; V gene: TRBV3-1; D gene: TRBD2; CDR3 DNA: TGTGCCAGCAGCTCATCCTCCGCCGGGACTAGCGGGAGTAAGCAGACCCAGTACTTC; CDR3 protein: CASSSSSAGTSGSKQTQYF
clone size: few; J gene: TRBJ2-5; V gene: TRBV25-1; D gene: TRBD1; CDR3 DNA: TGTGCCAGCACTTTGGGACAGGGGGTGAGGGAGACCCAGTACTTC; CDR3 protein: CASTLGQGVRETQYF
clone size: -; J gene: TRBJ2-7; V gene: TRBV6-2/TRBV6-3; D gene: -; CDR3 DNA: TGTGCCAGCAGTTATGGGTCATCCCCCTACGAGCAGTACTTC; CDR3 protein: CASSYGSSPYEQYF
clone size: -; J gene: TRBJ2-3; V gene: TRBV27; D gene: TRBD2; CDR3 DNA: TGTGCCAGCTCGAAGCGGGAACGCACAGATACGCAGTATTTT; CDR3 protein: CASSKRERTDTQYF